The 11 T cell receptor gamma chains reported below all come from one sample, sequenced in a study of intestinal T cells in coeliac disease. Genomic DNA came from ten roughly 5-µm formalin-fixed paraffin-embedded scrolls per case. TRG repertoires were amplified with LymphoTrack primers from 150 to 250 ng of biopsy DNA. TCRdb applied CATT to the multiplex PCR reads for clone calling. The sample lists hundreds of gamma-chain clones; roughly half were seen once. The sequenced sample consisted of a duodenal biopsy. The receptors stem from a human donor who served as a control with a normal duodenal biopsy, not a healthy volunteer.

This clone was detected only a few times. J is TRGJ1 or TRGJ2 and V is TRGV4. Germline assignment: CDR1 EGSTGY and CDR2 YDSYTSSV. This CDR3 comprises 14 residues. J gave up 3 bases and V 0 bases, and 5 bases lay outside the gene matches. The CDR3 reads CATWDGALYYKKLF. The CDR3 DNA is TGTGCCACCTGGGATGGGGCTCTTTATTATAAGAAACTCTTT.

The V call is TRGV9, the J call TRGJ1 or TRGJ2. CDR1 and CDR2 from the germline V gene are GITISATS and ISYDGTV (reference sequence). V trimming: 10 bases; J trimming: 3 bases; junction bases outside the gene matches: 6. CDR3 length: 11 amino acids. CDR3 in amino acids: CAFLPYYKKLF. DNA of the CDR3: TGTGCCTTCCTCCCTTATTATAAGAAACTCTTT.

The sample holds a few counts of this clone. The J gene is TRGJ1 or TRGJ2, the V gene TRGV8. The CDR3 spans 11 residues. Germline V CDR1 and CDR2: VENAVY, YDSYNSRV. In DNA, the CDR3 is TGTGCACCTGGGAATTATTATAAGAAACTCTTT. Translated, it gives CAPGNYYKKLF.

V is TRGV9 and J is TRGJ1 or TRGJ2. Trimming cost V 11 bases and J 9 bases; bases outside gene matches: 10. The germline CDR1 and CDR2 sequences are GITISATS and ISYDGTV (reference sequence). CDR3 length: 10 residues. Written as DNA, the CDR3 is TGTGCCTCATGGGGGGGTAAGAAACTCTTT. Translating it yields CASWGGKKLF.

The rearrangement joins TRGV9 to TRGJ1 or TRGJ2. CDR1 is GITISATS and CDR2 is ISYDGTV in the germline V gene (reference sequence). V was clipped by 0 bases and J by 3 bases; unmatched bases: 5. The CDR3 totals 14 residues. CDR3 region: CALWEVPPYYKKLF. As DNA, the CDR3 is TGTGCCTTGTGGGAGGTGCCCCCTTATTATAAGAAACTCTTT.

This clone has a handful of counts. The chain recombines TRGV5 with TRGJ1 or TRGJ2. The CDR3 loop spans 14 amino acids. Per germline, CDR1 VINAFY and CDR2 YDVSNSKD. V shed 12 bases, J shed 8 bases, and the junction held 22 bases outside the gene matches. The CDR3 DNA reads TGTGCCCACCTGGGACAGGCCAGGCGGGATAAGAAACTCTTT. The encoded protein is CAHLGQARRDKKLF.

A few counts support this clone. The chain has TRGV2 and TRGJ1 or TRGJ2. V trimming: 0 bases; J trimming: 7 bases; junction bases outside the gene matches: 6. Per germline, CDR1 EGSNGY and CDR2 YDSYNSKV. The CDR3 loop spans 13 amino acids. This chain's CDR3 is CATWDGRLYKKLF. CDR3 nucleotide sequence: TGTGCCACCTGGGACGGGCGATTGTATAAGAAACTCTTT.

This clone was counted between two and nine times. The chain is built from TRGV8 and TRGJ1 or TRGJ2. V lost 9 bases and J lost 9; bases outside the gene matches: 8. The germline V gene has CDR1 VENAVY and CDR2 YDSYNSRV. This CDR3 has 10 amino acids. The CDR3 here is CATERGKKLF. The CDR3 nucleotides are TGTGCCACCGAGAGAGGTAAGAAACTCTTT.

The chain carries TRGV2 and TRGJP2. Unmatched junction bases numbered 17, after V lost 6 bases and J lost 1 base. There are 18 residues in the CDR3. Per germline, CDR1 EGSNGY and CDR2 YDSYNSKV. The CDR3 DNA follows: TGTGCCACCTGGCCTGGAGGGCGGACTATTAGTAGTGATTGGATCAAGACGTTT. This translates into CATWPGGRTISSDWIKTF.

J is TRGJP2 and V is TRGV10. TRGV10 is an ORF, with its function uncertain. The CDR3 runs 17 residues. V was pared by 8 bases and J by 2 bases, with 15 bases of the junction left unmatched. The CDR3: CAAWITEPPSSDWIKTF. CDR3 nucleotides: TGTGCTGCGTGGATTACTGAACCACCGAGTAGTGATTGGATCAAGACGTTT.

The sample holds a few counts of this clone. The chain uses TRGV4 and TRGJ1 or TRGJ2. V trimming: 6 bases; J trimming: 0 bases; junction bases outside the gene matches: 5. Per germline, CDR1 EGSTGY and CDR2 YDSYTSSV. This CDR3 is built from 13 residues. The CDR3 sequence: CATWMANYYKKLF. In DNA form, the CDR3 reads TGTGCCACCTGGATGGCGAATTATTATAAGAAACTCTTT.